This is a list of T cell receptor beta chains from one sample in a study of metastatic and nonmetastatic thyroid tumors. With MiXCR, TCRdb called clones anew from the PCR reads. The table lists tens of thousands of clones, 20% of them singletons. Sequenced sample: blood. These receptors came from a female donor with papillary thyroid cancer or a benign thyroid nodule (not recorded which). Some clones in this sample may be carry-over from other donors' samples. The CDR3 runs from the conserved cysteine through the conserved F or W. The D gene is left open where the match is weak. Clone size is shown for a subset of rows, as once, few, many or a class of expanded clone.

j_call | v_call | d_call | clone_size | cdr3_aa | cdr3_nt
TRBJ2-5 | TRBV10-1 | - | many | CASSENRQETQYF | TGCGCCAGCAGTGAGAACAGGCAAGAGACCCAGTACTTC
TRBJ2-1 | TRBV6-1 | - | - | CASSTGLFRVNEQFF | TGTGCCAGCAGTACAGGGTTATTTCGGGTCAATGAGCAGTTCTTC
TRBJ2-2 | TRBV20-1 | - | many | CSAQQGGTGELFF | TGCAGTGCCCAGCAAGGGGGGACCGGGGAGCTGTTTTTT
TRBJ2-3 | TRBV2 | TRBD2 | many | CASSRWTSGSDADTQYF | TGTGCCAGCAGCCGGTGGACTAGCGGGAGTGATGCAGATACGCAGTATTTT
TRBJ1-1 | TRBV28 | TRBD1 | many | CASSSPRQGEGTEAFF | TGTGCCAGCAGTTCCCCGCGACAGGGGGAAGGCACTGAAGCTTTCTTT
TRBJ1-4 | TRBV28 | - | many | CASRGRATNEKLFF | TGTGCCAGCAGGGGTCGGGCAACTAATGAAAAACTGTTTTTT
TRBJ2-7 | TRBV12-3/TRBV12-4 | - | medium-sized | CASSLAGVGNEQYF | TGTGCCAGCAGTTTGGCAGGGGTGGGGAACGAGCAGTACTTC
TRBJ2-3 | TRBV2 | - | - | CASTPGLGDTQYF | TGTGCCAGCACCCCAGGGTTGGGGGATACGCAGTATTTT
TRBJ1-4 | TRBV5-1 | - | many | CASSRGLPNEKLFF | TGCGCCAGCAGCCGAGGACTGCCCAATGAAAAACTGTTTTTT
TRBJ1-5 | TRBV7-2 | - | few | CASNPGVNHPQHF | TGTGCCAGCAACCCAGGGGTCAATCATCCCCAGCATTTT
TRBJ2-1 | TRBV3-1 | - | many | CASSQGWGTYNEQFF | TGTGCCAGCAGCCAAGGATGGGGCACCTACAATGAGCAGTTCTTC
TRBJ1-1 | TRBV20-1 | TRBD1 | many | CSARRTGYGEAFF | TGCAGTGCTAGAAGGACAGGGTATGGTGAAGCTTTCTTT
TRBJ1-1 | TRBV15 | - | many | CATSRRDRGGNTEAFF | TGTGCCACCAGCAGAAGGGACCGGGGCGGGAACACTGAAGCTTTCTTT
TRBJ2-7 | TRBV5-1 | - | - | CASSPALPGYEQYF | TGCGCCAGCAGCCCCGCCTTGCCGGGGTACGAGCAGTACTTC
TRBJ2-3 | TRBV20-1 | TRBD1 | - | CSARGGQGTDTQYF | TGCAGTGCTAGAGGAGGACAGGGCACAGATACGCAGTATTTT
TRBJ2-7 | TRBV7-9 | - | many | CASSLAAVSYEQYF | TGTGCCAGCAGCTTAGCGGCAGTCTCCTACGAGCAGTACTTC
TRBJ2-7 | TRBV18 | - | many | CASSPSHNYEQYF | TGTGCCAGCTCACCGAGCCACAACTACGAGCAGTACTTC
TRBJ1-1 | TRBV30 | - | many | CARHRGVLTEAFF | TGTGCCAGGCATAGAGGGGTCCTCACTGAAGCTTTCTTT
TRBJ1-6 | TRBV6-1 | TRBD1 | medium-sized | CASRTGYNSPLHF | TGTGCCAGCAGGACAGGGTATAATTCACCCCTCCACTTT
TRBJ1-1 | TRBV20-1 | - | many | CSARVGQLNTEAFF | TGCAGTGCTAGAGTGGGACAATTGAACACTGAAGCTTTCTTT
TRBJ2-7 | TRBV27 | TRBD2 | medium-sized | CASCQLAGGTYEQYF | TGTGCCAGCTGCCAGCTAGCGGGAGGGACCTACGAGCAGTACTTC
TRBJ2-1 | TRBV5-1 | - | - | CASSLTVVGYYNEQFF | TGCGCCAGCAGCTTGACAGTAGTTGGGTACTACAATGAGCAGTTCTTC
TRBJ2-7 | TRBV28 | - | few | CASSFLRPPYEQYF | TGTGCCAGCAGTTTCTTGCGTCCTCCCTACGAGCAGTACTTC
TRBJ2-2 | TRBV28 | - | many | CASSPDGTLYANTGELFF | TGTGCCAGCAGTCCTGACGGGACTCTATACGCGAACACCGGGGAGCTGTTTTTT
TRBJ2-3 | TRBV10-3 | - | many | CAISESGGPGGGLTDTQYF | TGTGCCATCAGTGAGTCAGGTGGACCTGGCGGGGGCTTGACAGATACGCAGTATTTT
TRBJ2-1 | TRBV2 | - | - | CASSYSVERGGDYNEQFF | TGTGCCAGCAGTTACTCTGTGGAGCGTGGGGGAGACTACAATGAGCAGTTCTTC
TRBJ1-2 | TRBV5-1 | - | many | CASSPRDYGYTF | TGCGCCAGCAGCCCCCGAGATTATGGCTACACCTTC
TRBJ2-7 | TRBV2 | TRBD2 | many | CASMKLAGGPSYEQYF | TGTGCCAGCATGAAACTAGCGGGGGGCCCTTCCTACGAGCAGTACTTC
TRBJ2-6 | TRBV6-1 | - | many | CASSGLIRANVLTF | TGTGCCAGCAGCGGGTTAATCAGGGCCAACGTCCTGACTTTC
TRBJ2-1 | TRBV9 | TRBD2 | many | CASSVAAGLEGRDEQFF | TGTGCCAGCAGCGTAGCCGCAGGGTTAGAGGGGAGGGATGAGCAGTTCTTC
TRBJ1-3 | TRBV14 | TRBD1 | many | CASSPGQGFGNTIYF | TGTGCCAGCAGCCCTGGACAGGGTTTCGGAAACACCATATATTTT
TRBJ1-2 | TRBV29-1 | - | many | CSVGGTSSGYTF | TGCAGCGTTGGGGGGACTAGTTCTGGCTACACCTTC
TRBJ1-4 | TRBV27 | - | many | CATRRGGAAEKLFF | TGTGCCACCCGGCGGGGGGGGGCGGCTGAAAAACTGTTTTTT
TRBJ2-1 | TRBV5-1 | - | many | CASSVQLADSYNEQFF | TGCGCCAGCAGCGTGCAACTAGCCGACTCCTACAATGAGCAGTTCTTC
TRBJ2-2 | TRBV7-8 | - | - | CASSRAAGYLFF | TGTGCCAGCAGCCGCGCGGCAGGGTATCTGTTTTTT
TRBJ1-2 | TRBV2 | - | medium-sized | CASSDKAYGYTF | TGTGCCAGCAGTGACAAGGCCTATGGCTACACCTTC
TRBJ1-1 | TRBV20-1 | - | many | CSARGNTEAFF | TGCAGTGCTAGAGGAAACACTGAAGCTTTCTTT
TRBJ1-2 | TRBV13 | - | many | CASSYPSQGNYGYTF | TGTGCCAGCAGCTACCCTTCCCAGGGGAACTATGGCTACACCTTC
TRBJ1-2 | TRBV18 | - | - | CASSPQGPAALPYGYTF | TGTGCCAGCTCACCACAGGGTCCTGCCGCCCTCCCCTATGGCTACACCTTC
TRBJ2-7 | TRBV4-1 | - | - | CASSQDRSGRDEQYF | TGCGCCAGCAGCCAAGATAGATCAGGCAGGGATGAGCAGTACTTC
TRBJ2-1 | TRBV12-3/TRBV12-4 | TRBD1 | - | CASSSPWTGGDEQFF | TGTGCCAGCAGTTCACCCTGGACAGGAGGCGATGAGCAGTTCTTC
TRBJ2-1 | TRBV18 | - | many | CASSPQSKRNEQFF | TGTGCCAGCTCACCACAGAGCAAGCGGAATGAGCAGTTCTTC
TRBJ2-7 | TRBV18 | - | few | CASSPSSGGSYEQCF | TGTGCCAGCTCACCAAGTAGCGGAGGTTCCTACGAGCAGTGCTTC
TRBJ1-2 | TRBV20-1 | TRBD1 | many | CSARDTGAYGYTF | TGCAGTGCTAGAGATACAGGGGCCTATGGCTACACCTTC
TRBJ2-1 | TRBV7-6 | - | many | CASSEDNPPYNEQFF | TGTGCCAGCAGCGAGGACAACCCACCCTACAATGAGCAGTTCTTC
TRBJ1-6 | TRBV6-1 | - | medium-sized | CASSGDRYNSPLHF | TGTGCCAGCAGTGGAGACAGATATAATTCACCCCTCCACTTT
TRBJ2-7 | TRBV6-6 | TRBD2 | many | CASSYQPGLANDEQYF | TGTGCCAGCAGTTACCAGCCGGGACTAGCGAACGACGAGCAGTACTTC
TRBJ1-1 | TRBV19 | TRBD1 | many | CASTLDRVNTEAFF | TGTGCCAGTACACTGGACAGGGTTAACACTGAAGCTTTCTTT
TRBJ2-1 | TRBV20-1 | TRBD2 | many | CSALNSGTSGIYNEQFF | TGCAGTGCACTGAACTCCGGGACTAGCGGGATCTACAATGAGCAGTTCTTC
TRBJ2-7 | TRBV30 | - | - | CVWSPLSRWNEQYF | TGTGTCTGGAGTCCCCTTAGTCGGTGGAACGAGCAGTACTTC
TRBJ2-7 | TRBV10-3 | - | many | CATSDGESSYEQYF | TGTGCCACCTCCGACGGGGAGAGCTCCTACGAGCAGTACTTC
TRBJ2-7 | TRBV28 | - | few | CASSLSGVHEQYF | TGTGCCAGCAGTTTATCCGGGGTTCACGAGCAGTACTTC
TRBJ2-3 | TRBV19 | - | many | CASSIDLSSTDTQYF | TGTGCCAGTAGTATCGACTTATCTAGCACAGATACGCAGTATTTT